Listed below are T cell receptor beta chains from one sample, sequenced in a study of fetal regulatory T cell absence and autoimmunity. Some clones are missing from TCRdb's copy, which holds only in-frame ones; the method was immunoSEQ multiplex PCR. The table has roughly 95,000 clones, around 72% seen once; the top ten hold roughly 2%. Material for sequencing was pancreas tissue. The origin of the receptors is a male donor with IPEX syndrome. Each CDR3 is given with its conserved first and last residue. Each record gives: clone size, D gene, J gene, V gene, CDR3 protein, CDR3 DNA. The D gene is left open where the match is weak. The size of a clone is reported for some rows only, either as once, few or many, or as a class for expanded clones.

- - TRBJ1-2 TRBV5-6 CASSYPAFYNYGYTF TGTGCCAGCAGCTACCCAGCCTTCTATAACTATGGCTACACCTTC
- TRBD1 TRBJ1-5 TRBV30 CAWSETGVGQPQHF TGTGCCTGGAGCGAGACAGGGGTTGGTCAGCCCCAGCATTTT
- - TRBJ1-1 TRBV19 CASSYRDWGEAFF TGTGCCAGTAGTTACAGGGATTGGGGTGAAGCTTTCTTT
few - TRBJ2-7 TRBV6-1 CASSDRVHEQYF TGTGCCAGCAGTGACAGGGTACACGAGCAGTACTTC
few - TRBJ2-7 TRBV29-1 CSVTGLSSYEQYF TGCAGTGTCACGGGGCTAAGCTCCTACGAGCAGTACTTC
- - TRBJ1-2 TRBV4-3 CASSPRPANYGYTF TGCGCCAGCAGCCCGAGACCTGCTAACTATGGCTACACCTTC
few - TRBJ2-7 TRBV4-1 CASSQDTGTSLHEQYF TGCGCCAGCAGCCAAGATACCGGGACATCCCTCCACGAGCAGTACTTC
- TRBD1 TRBJ1-5 TRBV7-9 CASSLGQGVQPQHF TGTGCCAGCAGCTTAGGACAGGGGGTTCAGCCCCAGCATTTT
- - TRBJ2-2 TRBV6-1 CASSGGFQGTGELFF TGTGCCAGCAGTGGAGGGTTCCAAGGGACCGGGGAGCTGTTTTTT
- - TRBJ1-3 TRBV19 CASSSRQPGLSGNTIYF TGTGCCAGTAGTTCTCGACAGCCAGGCCTCTCTGGAAACACCATATATTTT
- - TRBJ1-1 TRBV6-1 CASSGARVTEAFF TGTGCCAGCAGTGGAGCCAGGGTTACTGAAGCTTTCTTT
- TRBD2 TRBJ2-5 TRBV4-2 CASSIPGTSGGPQETQYF TGTGCCAGCAGCATACCCGGGACTAGCGGGGGGCCCCAAGAGACCCAGTACTTC
- - TRBJ1-1 TRBV6-5 CASTTTGNTEAFF TGTGCCAGCACGACGACAGGGAACACTGAAGCTTTCTTT
- - TRBJ1-6 TRBV5-1 CASSNTETGPYNSPLHF TGCGCCAGCAGCAATACAGAAACAGGCCCCTATAATTCACCCCTCCACTTT
- - TRBJ2-7 TRBV15 CATSRDRAEQYF TGTGCCACCAGCAGAGATCGAGCCGAGCAGTACTTC
few TRBD1 TRBJ1-6 TRBV27 CASSADRPYSPLHF TGTGCCAGCAGTGCGGACAGGCCTTATTCACCCCTCCACTTT
- - TRBJ1-5 TRBV27 CASSSFYSNQPQHF TGTGCCAGCAGCTCCTTTTATAGCAATCAGCCCCAGCATTTT
- - TRBJ2-7 TRBV19 CASSSSWSSYEQYF TGTGCCAGTAGTTCGAGCTGGAGCTCCTACGAGCAGTACTTC
- TRBD1 TRBJ1-1 TRBV2 CASSLRGSDTEAFF TGTGCCAGCAGCCTCAGGGGGTCGGACACTGAAGCTTTCTTT
few TRBD1 TRBJ1-5 TRBV7-2 CASSRGQNQPQHF TGTGCCAGCAGCCGGGGACAGAACCAGCCCCAGCATTTT
- - TRBJ2-1 TRBV6-6 CASSDPRQDNEQFF TGTGCCAGCAGTGATCCTCGGCAGGACAATGAGCAGTTCTTC
few TRBD2 TRBJ2-2 TRBV4-1 CASSPFPGLATGELFF TGCGCCAGCAGCCCTTTCCCGGGACTAGCGACCGGGGAGCTGTTTTTT
- TRBD2 TRBJ2-3 TRBV9 CASSVETSKDTQYF TGTGCCAGCAGCGTAGAGACTAGCAAAGATACGCAGTATTTT
- - TRBJ2-3 TRBV4-1 CASSLERAHTDTQYF TGCGCCAGCAGTCTCGAGCGGGCCCACACAGATACGCAGTATTTT
- - TRBJ1-2 TRBV19 CASSIDRWGDGYTF TGTGCCAGTAGTATCGACAGATGGGGGGATGGCTACACCTTC
- TRBD2 TRBJ2-3 TRBV6-1 CASSEAHGNGGADTQYF TGTGCCAGCAGTGAAGCGCACGGTAACGGGGGGGCAGATACGCAGTATTTT
- - TRBJ1-6 TRBV4-1 CASSQSTGYNSPLHF TGCGCCAGCAGCCAATCCACAGGGTATAATTCACCCCTCCACTTT
few - TRBJ1-5 TRBV30 CAWSSGPTDNQPQHF TGTGCCTGGAGTTCCGGGCCCACCGACAATCAGCCCCAGCATTTT
once - TRBJ2-1 TRBV2 CASSPVRGWAYNEQFF TGTGCCAGCAGCCCCGTCCGGGGATGGGCTTACAATGAGCAGTTCTTC
once TRBD1 TRBJ1-1 TRBV27 CASRTGGNTEAFF TGTGCCAGCAGGACAGGGGGGAACACTGAAGCTTTCTTT
- TRBD1 TRBJ2-3 TRBV6-1 CASSTGTGTDTQYF TGTGCCAGCAGTACCGGGACAGGGACAGATACGCAGTATTTT
- - TRBJ1-2 TRBV15 CATSRDQRTELIYGYTF TGTGCCACCAGCAGAGATCAACGCACGGAACTAATCTATGGCTACACCTTC
once - TRBJ2-7 TRBV7-2 CASSFFGGPYEQYF TGTGCCAGCAGCTTTTTTGGCGGACCCTACGAGCAGTACTTC
- TRBD1 TRBJ1-3 TRBV7-2 CASSPRQGGYSGNTIYF TGTGCCAGCAGCCCGAGACAGGGGGGATACTCTGGAAACACCATATATTTT
- TRBD1 TRBJ1-2 TRBV19 CASSNYRGRGYGYTF TGTGCCAGTAGTAACTACAGGGGGCGCGGCTATGGCTACACCTTC
- - TRBJ2-7 TRBV5-8 CASSLYGPRYEQYF TGTGCCAGCAGCTTGTACGGTCCCCGATACGAGCAGTACTTC
few TRBD2 TRBJ2-5 TRBV5-1 CASSVTSGSREETQYF TGCGCCAGCAGCGTAACTAGCGGGAGCCGGGAAGAGACCCAGTACTTC
- TRBD1 TRBJ1-1 TRBV10-3 CAISGDRVANTEAFF TGTGCCATCAGTGGGGACAGGGTTGCGAACACTGAAGCTTTCTTT
once - TRBJ2-7 TRBV18 CASSPLDTYEQYF TGTGCCAGCTCACCACTTGACACCTACGAGCAGTACTTC
- - TRBJ2-3 TRBV30 CAWSGDTQYF TGTGCCTGGAGCGGCGATACGCAGTATTTT
- TRBD1 TRBJ1-1 TRBV7-2 CASSPPRGSGTEAFF TGTGCCAGCAGCCCCCCCAGGGGGAGTGGGACTGAAGCTTTCTTT
- - TRBJ1-3 TRBV6-1 CASSEAGNTIYF TGTGCCAGCAGTGAAGCTGGAAACACCATATATTTT